Presented here are 11 T cell receptor beta chains from one specimen sequenced in a study of shared clonotypes between healthy human individuals. Using immunoSEQ multiplex PCR, the repertoire was profiled, and TCRdb retains in-frame clones only, with some absent. This table has roughly 1,000,000 clones, about four fifths appearing once. The sequenced sample consisted of memory CD4+ T cells from PBMCs. Subset in this sample: CD45RA-negative fraction. The source is a man aged 18 to 29 in good health. Some clones in this sample may be carry-over from other donors' samples.

The chain combines TRBV23-1 with TRBJ2-3, with 10 bases matching TRBD1. TRBV23-1 is labeled an ORF, and its function is uncertain. This CDR3 spans 17 amino acids. The V segment lost 0 bases and the J segment 5 bases; nucleotides outside the gene matches: 8. The CDR3 sequence: CASSQSVMDRGGDTQYF. The DNA of the CDR3 is TGCGCCAGCAGTCAATCTGTAATGGACAGGGGGGGAGATACGCAGTATTTT.

The rearrangement links TRBV30 to TRBJ2-2, with TRBD2 as a possible D gene (5 bases). The V end lost 4 bases, the J end lost 1 base, and 10 bases lay between the germline ends. CDR3 length equals 14 residues. Germline CDR1 GTSNPN, CDR2 SVGIG (reference sequence). The CDR3: CAWNVRENTGELFF. For the CDR3, the DNA is TGTGCCTGGAACGTTCGGGAGAACACCGGGGAGCTGTTTTTT.

This clone came up a few times. CDR3: CASRDRVEAEAFF. The CDR3 region has the DNA TGTGCCAGCAGAGACAGGGTAGAGGCTGAAGCTTTCTTT. The V gene is TRBV2, the J gene TRBJ1-1; TRBD1 matches at 7 bases. The CDR3 extends over 13 amino acids. With V trimmed by 6 bases and J by 6 bases, 7 bases remained unmatched. Germline lookup yields CDR1 SNHLY and CDR2 FYNNEI.

The rearrangement uses TRBV5-5 and TRBJ2-7, with D unclear. This CDR3 has 16 amino acids. V was trimmed by 4 bases and J by 6 bases, leaving 23 bases between them. CDR1 and CDR2 from the germline V gene are SGHKS and YYEKEE (reference sequence). The CDR3 sequence: CASSLRYTLIAAEQYF. The CDR3 nucleotides are TGTGCCAGCAGCCTACGATATACACTGATCGCTGCCGAGCAGTACTTC.

This clone has a count of ten or more. Other nucleotide sequences in the sample specify the same CDR3. The chain links TRBV18 to TRBJ1-1, with a weak D call TRBD1 (6 bases). Between the trimmed V and J ends, which lost 6 bases and 5 bases, there was a span of 13 bases. The CDR3 sequence is 13 residues long. CDR1 is KGHSH, CDR2 LQKENI, per germline. This CDR3 reads CASSSTGNTEAFF. The CDR3 nucleotides are TGTGCCAGCTCCTCAACAGGGAATACTGAAGCTTTCTTT.

The chain is built from TRBV28 and TRBJ1-2, with 7 bases identical to TRBD1. V trimming: 8 bases; J trimming: 7 bases; junction bases outside the gene matches: 25. The CDR3 has 18 amino acids. The germline CDR1 and CDR2 sequences are MDHEN and SYDVKM. Here the CDR3 reads CASRHPYTSGGASFGYTF. Written as DNA, the CDR3 is TGTGCCAGCCGCCACCCATATACCTCAGGGGGGGCGAGTTTTGGCTACACCTTC.

This sequence joins TRBV7-8 and TRBJ2-4; TRBD1 is a possible D gene (5 bases). Germline V CDR1 and CDR2: SGHVS, FQNEAQ. V dropped 0 bases and J dropped 0 bases, with 12 bases sitting between them. The length of the CDR3 is 17 residues. The CDR3 here is CASSLAGQALAKNIQYF. In nucleotides, the CDR3 is TGTGCCAGCAGCTTAGCGGGGCAGGCCCTAGCCAAAAACATTCAGTACTTC. Variable domain in full (rest from reference TRBV7-8 and TRBJ2-4): GAGVSQSPRYKVAKRGQDVALRCDPISGHVSLFWYQQALGQGPEFLTYFQNEAQLDKSGLPSDRFFAERPEGSVSTLKIQRTQQEDSAVYLCASSLAGQALAKNIQYFGAGTRLSVL.

This clone was seen many times. The genes are TRBV14 and TRBJ2-1; D gene unclear. CDR1 is SGHDN, CDR2 FVKESK, per germline. The V end lost 7 bases, the J end lost 0 bases, and 10 bases lay between the germline ends. This CDR3 spans 14 amino acids. The CDR3 here is CASTRGSSYNEQFF. As DNA, the CDR3 is TGTGCCAGCACCCGAGGTAGCTCCTACAATGAGCAGTTCTTC.

This chain links TRBV2 with TRBJ2-7; the D is unclear. CDR1 and CDR2 (germline): SNHLY, FYNNEI. The CDR3 is made up of 11 amino acids. V was shortened by 3 bases and J by 9 bases, with 9 bases between the two germline ends. Here the CDR3 DNA reads TGTGCCAGCAGTGAGGTTGTAGGGCAGTACTTC. This gives the protein CASSEVVGQYF.

This clone showed up just a few times. V gene TRBV9 combines with J gene TRBJ2-3, with 7 bases identical to TRBD1. CDR3 length equals 19 residues. Trimming took 3 bases from V and 1 from J; bases not matched to a gene: 17. Germline CDR1 reads SGDLS; CDR2 reads YYNGEE. The CDR3 sequence: CASSEGLRGTVRGTDTQYF. The DNA for the CDR3 is TGTGCCAGCAGCGAGGGGCTCAGGGGGACCGTGAGGGGCACAGATACGCAGTATTTT.

This chain joins TRBV6-5 and TRBJ2-5, with D perhaps matching TRBD2 (5 bases). Germline values: CDR1 MNHEY, CDR2 SVGAGI. This CDR3 has 14 residues. Between the trimmed V and J ends, which lost 3 bases and 11 bases, there was a span of 19 bases. CDR3 loop: CASSYGLEDRRQYF. Here the CDR3 DNA reads TGTGCCAGCAGTTATGGATTGGAGGACCGAAGGCAGTACTTC.